Listed below are T cell receptor beta chains from one sample, sequenced in a study of blood T cells in healthy people across ages. Each CDR3 protein is one row after TCRdb ran MiXCR on the 5' RACE reads. The sample lists more than 700,000 distinct CDR3 sequences, approximately 53% seen once, with roughly 37% in the top ten. The sequenced sample consisted of blood. The receptors come from a man at least 80 years old in good health. CDR3s include the opening cysteine and the closing phenylalanine or tryptophan. The D gene is left open where the match is weak. Clone size appears in some rows only: once, few, many, or a class for an expanded clone.

v_call: TRBV5-6; clone_size: -; j_call: TRBJ2-1; d_call: -; cdr3_nt: TGTGCCAGCAGCTTGTGGGCTTTAACTGAGCAGTTCTTC; cdr3_aa: CASSLWALTEQFF
v_call: TRBV29-1; clone_size: few; j_call: TRBJ2-5; d_call: -; cdr3_nt: TGCAGCGTTGAGGGAGGCAGGGAGGAGACCCAGTACTTC; cdr3_aa: CSVEGGREETQYF
v_call: TRBV6-5; clone_size: -; j_call: TRBJ2-7; d_call: -; cdr3_nt: TGTGCCACCGCGGGTAGCAACCGATACGAGCAGTACTTC; cdr3_aa: CATAGSNRYEQYF
v_call: TRBV20-1; clone_size: -; j_call: TRBJ1-4; d_call: -; cdr3_nt: TGCAGTGCTAGCGGCTGGGAGTCAGGGGTCTGGGTAGGGAAACTGTTTTTT; cdr3_aa: CSASGWESGVWVGKLFF
v_call: TRBV27; clone_size: -; j_call: TRBJ2-7; d_call: TRBD2; cdr3_nt: TGTGCCAGCAGTTTATCCGCTAGCGGGGACTACGAGCAGTACTTC; cdr3_aa: CASSLSASGDYEQYF
v_call: TRBV6-2/TRBV6-3; clone_size: -; j_call: TRBJ2-7; d_call: TRBD2; cdr3_nt: TGTGCCAGCAGTTACTGGGCTAGCGGGACCTACGAGCAGTACTTC; cdr3_aa: CASSYWASGTYEQYF
v_call: TRBV4-1; clone_size: -; j_call: TRBJ2-2; d_call: -; cdr3_nt: TGCGCCAGCAGCCAAGTGCGTAACGCGGGTTCAGCCGGGGAGCTGTTTTTT; cdr3_aa: CASSQVRNAGSAGELFF
v_call: TRBV6-2/TRBV6-3; clone_size: -; j_call: TRBJ1-6; d_call: TRBD1; cdr3_nt: TGTGCCAGCAGTCAGGGGGCGGGTAATTCACCCCTCCACTTT; cdr3_aa: CASSQGAGNSPLHF
v_call: TRBV7-6; clone_size: -; j_call: TRBJ1-1; d_call: -; cdr3_nt: TGTGCCAGCAGCTCTGGGGGGCGAAACACTGAAGCTTTCTTT; cdr3_aa: CASSSGGRNTEAFF
v_call: TRBV20-1; clone_size: once; j_call: TRBJ1-6; d_call: -; cdr3_nt: TGCAGTGCTAGAGATCGCGGGCAGACATCTGTCCTCCACTTT; cdr3_aa: CSARDRGQTSVLHF
v_call: TRBV20-1; clone_size: -; j_call: TRBJ2-1; d_call: -; cdr3_nt: TGCAGTGCAGTGCGGGGTGAGCAGTTCTTC; cdr3_aa: CSAVRGEQFF
v_call: TRBV5-1; clone_size: few; j_call: TRBJ2-6; d_call: -; cdr3_nt: TGCGCCAGCAGCTTTACAGGGAGCCTGTTCTCTGGGGCCAACGTCCTGACTTTC; cdr3_aa: CASSFTGSLFSGANVLTF
v_call: TRBV28; clone_size: -; j_call: TRBJ2-3; d_call: -; cdr3_nt: TGTGCCAGCAGTTTGGGTATGGGGGGTCTAGGTGGCACAGATACGCAGTATTTT; cdr3_aa: CASSLGMGGLGGTDTQYF
v_call: TRBV2; clone_size: -; j_call: TRBJ2-7; d_call: -; cdr3_nt: TGTGCCAGCAGGCCTGACCTATACGAGCAGTACTTC; cdr3_aa: CASRPDLYEQYF
v_call: TRBV7-9; clone_size: once; j_call: TRBJ1-1; d_call: -; cdr3_nt: TGTGCCAGCAGCTTAGACGGGACGACCGTCGCTGAAGCTTTCTTT; cdr3_aa: CASSLDGTTVAEAFF
v_call: TRBV24-1; clone_size: -; j_call: TRBJ2-6; d_call: TRBD1; cdr3_nt: TGTGCCACCAGTGACCCGGGACAGGGAGTCTCTGGGGCCAACGTCCTGACTTTC; cdr3_aa: CATSDPGQGVSGANVLTF
v_call: TRBV20-1; clone_size: -; j_call: TRBJ1-1; d_call: TRBD1; cdr3_nt: TGCAGTGCTGGCCGGGACAGGGACACTGAAGCTTTCTTT; cdr3_aa: CSAGRDRDTEAFF
v_call: TRBV27; clone_size: -; j_call: TRBJ1-1; d_call: TRBD1; cdr3_nt: TGTGCCAGCATTAGCGGGGACAGGACTGAAGCTTTCTTT; cdr3_aa: CASISGDRTEAFF
v_call: TRBV24-1; clone_size: few; j_call: TRBJ2-3; d_call: TRBD2; cdr3_nt: TGTGCCACCAGCTTGGCCGGACGGGAGGCAAGCACAGATACGCAGTATTTT; cdr3_aa: CATSLAGREASTDTQYF
v_call: TRBV29-1; clone_size: few; j_call: TRBJ2-1; d_call: -; cdr3_nt: TGCAGCGTTGACGGCTACCTGGTGGGTGAGCAGTTCTTC; cdr3_aa: CSVDGYLVGEQFF
v_call: TRBV20-1; clone_size: few; j_call: TRBJ1-2; d_call: -; cdr3_nt: TGCAGTGCGGACGCCGGCTATGGCTACACCTTC; cdr3_aa: CSADAGYGYTF
v_call: TRBV12-3/TRBV12-4; clone_size: -; j_call: TRBJ1-2; d_call: -; cdr3_nt: TGTGCCAGCAGTTTGGGATCTGGCTACACCTTC; cdr3_aa: CASSLGSGYTF
v_call: TRBV7-8; clone_size: few; j_call: TRBJ1-4; d_call: -; cdr3_nt: TGTGCCAGCAGCATCAGGGTTCCAAGAGAAAAACTGTTTTTT; cdr3_aa: CASSIRVPREKLFF
v_call: TRBV10-3; clone_size: few; j_call: TRBJ2-1; d_call: -; cdr3_nt: TGTGCCATCAATGAGGGTTCGAGCTCCTACAATGAGCAGTTCTTC; cdr3_aa: CAINEGSSSYNEQFF
v_call: TRBV10-3; clone_size: once; j_call: TRBJ2-1; d_call: TRBD2; cdr3_nt: TGTGCCATCAGGGGGACTAGCGGGACCTCCTACAATGAGCAGTTCTTC; cdr3_aa: CAIRGTSGTSYNEQFF
v_call: TRBV27; clone_size: few; j_call: TRBJ1-2; d_call: TRBD1; cdr3_nt: TGTGCCAGCAGTTTGGGGACAGGGGGCGCCTATGGCTACACCTTC; cdr3_aa: CASSLGTGGAYGYTF
v_call: TRBV20-1; clone_size: few; j_call: TRBJ2-4; d_call: -; cdr3_nt: TGCAGTGCTAGTCGACGGGGAGAGCTAGCCAAAAACATTCAGTACTTC; cdr3_aa: CSASRRGELAKNIQYF
v_call: TRBV15; clone_size: few; j_call: TRBJ2-5; d_call: -; cdr3_nt: TGTGCCACCAGCAGAGACAGGGCCCAAGAGACCCAGTACTTC; cdr3_aa: CATSRDRAQETQYF
v_call: TRBV5-1; clone_size: few; j_call: TRBJ2-1; d_call: TRBD2; cdr3_nt: TGCGCCAGCAGCTTGGAAGCGGGGGCGCAGGCCCATGAGCAGTTCTTC; cdr3_aa: CASSLEAGAQAHEQFF
v_call: TRBV4-2; clone_size: few; j_call: TRBJ2-7; d_call: TRBD2; cdr3_nt: TGTGCCAGCAGCCAAGATCCCTCCAAGAGTTCAAGCGGGGGTACCTACGAGCAGTACTTC; cdr3_aa: CASSQDPSKSSSGGTYEQYF
v_call: TRBV15; clone_size: -; j_call: TRBJ2-5; d_call: -; cdr3_nt: TGTGCCACCAGCAGAGAGGGGTTGGAGTTTACCCAGTACTTC; cdr3_aa: CATSREGLEFTQYF
v_call: TRBV10-3; clone_size: few; j_call: TRBJ2-1; d_call: TRBD2; cdr3_nt: TGTGCCATCAGTGAGTCGCTAGCGGGAAGCTCCTACAATGAGCAGTTCTTC; cdr3_aa: CAISESLAGSSYNEQFF
v_call: TRBV5-1; clone_size: -; j_call: TRBJ2-1; d_call: -; cdr3_nt: TGCGCCAGCAGCCTCAGAACTCGAGCGGGTTTCAATGAGCAGTTCTTC; cdr3_aa: CASSLRTRAGFNEQFF
v_call: TRBV13; clone_size: few; j_call: TRBJ1-1; d_call: -; cdr3_nt: TGTGCCAGCAGCTCAGAGGGCGCGGACACTGAAGCTTTCTTT; cdr3_aa: CASSSEGADTEAFF
v_call: TRBV20-1; clone_size: once; j_call: TRBJ1-1; d_call: -; cdr3_nt: TGCAGTGCTCCAATTCAGGGGAAGAGCACTGAAGCTTTCTTT; cdr3_aa: CSAPIQGKSTEAFF
v_call: TRBV2; clone_size: -; j_call: TRBJ2-7; d_call: TRBD2; cdr3_nt: TGTGCCAGCTCAAGGGGGACTAGCCGGGCTAGCTCCTACGAGCAGTACTTC; cdr3_aa: CASSRGTSRASSYEQYF
v_call: TRBV27; clone_size: few; j_call: TRBJ1-2; d_call: -; cdr3_nt: TGTGCCAGCAGTTTAGACCCCCGGTATGGCTACACCTTC; cdr3_aa: CASSLDPRYGYTF
v_call: TRBV14; clone_size: -; j_call: TRBJ2-1; d_call: -; cdr3_nt: TGTGCCAGCAGCATACGGGACAAAAGCTCCTACAATGAGCAGTTCTTC; cdr3_aa: CASSIRDKSSYNEQFF
v_call: TRBV14; clone_size: once; j_call: TRBJ2-4; d_call: TRBD1; cdr3_nt: TGTGCCAGCAGCCCAGTGACAGGGGGGAACATTCAGTACTTC; cdr3_aa: CASSPVTGGNIQYF
v_call: TRBV2; clone_size: -; j_call: TRBJ1-2; d_call: -; cdr3_nt: TGTGCCAGCAGGGTGGGCAGGATAAACTATGGCTACACCTTC; cdr3_aa: CASRVGRINYGYTF
v_call: TRBV12-3/TRBV12-4; clone_size: once; j_call: TRBJ2-1; d_call: TRBD2; cdr3_nt: TGTGCCAGCACCCAAGGTGGACTAGCGGTTAATGAGCAGTTCTTC; cdr3_aa: CASTQGGLAVNEQFF